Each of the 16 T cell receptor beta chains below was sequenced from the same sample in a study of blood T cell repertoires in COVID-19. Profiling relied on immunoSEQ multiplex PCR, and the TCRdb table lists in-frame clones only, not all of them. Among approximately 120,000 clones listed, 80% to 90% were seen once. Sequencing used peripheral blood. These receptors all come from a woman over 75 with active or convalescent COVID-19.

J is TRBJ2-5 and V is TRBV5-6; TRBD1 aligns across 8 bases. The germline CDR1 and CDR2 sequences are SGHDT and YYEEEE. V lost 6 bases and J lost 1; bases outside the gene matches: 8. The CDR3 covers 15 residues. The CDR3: CASNRTGNRQETQYF. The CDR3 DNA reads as TGTGCCAGCAATCGGACAGGGAACCGCCAAGAGACCCAGTACTTC.

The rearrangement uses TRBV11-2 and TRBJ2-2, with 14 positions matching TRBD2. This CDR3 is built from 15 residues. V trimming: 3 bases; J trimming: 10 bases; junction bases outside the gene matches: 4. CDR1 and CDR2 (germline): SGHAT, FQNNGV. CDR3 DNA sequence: TGTGCCAGCAGCTTGGAGGGACTAGCGGGAGCGGAGCTGTTTTTT. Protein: CASSLEGLAGAELFF.

The CDR3 DNA is TGTGCCATCAGTGTCAGCGGGAGCGGTGAGCAGTTCTTC. Translation: CAISVSGSGEQFF. This chain joins TRBV10-3 and TRBJ2-1, with 8 nucleotides matching TRBD2. V lost 4 bases to trimming and J lost 9 bases; unmatched junction nucleotides: 5. Germline assignment: CDR1 ENHRY and CDR2 SYGVKD. The CDR3 covers 13 residues.

CDR3 protein: CASSIVAAGSGFSDTEAFF. For the CDR3, the DNA is TGTGCCAGTAGTATAGTGGCGGCGGGAAGCGGTTTTTCGGACACTGAAGCTTTCTTT. The chain recombines TRBV19 with TRBJ1-1, with no clear D. The CDR3 spans 19 residues. Germline-derived CDR1 and CDR2 are LNHDA and SQIVND (reference sequence). Deletions cut 1 base from V and 3 bases from J, with 24 bases between.

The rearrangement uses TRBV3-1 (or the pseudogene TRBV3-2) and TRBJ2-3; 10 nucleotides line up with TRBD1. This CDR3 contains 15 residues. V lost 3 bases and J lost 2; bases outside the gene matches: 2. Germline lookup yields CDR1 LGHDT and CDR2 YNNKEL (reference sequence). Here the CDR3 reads CASSHRQGATDTQYF. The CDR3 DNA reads TGTGCCAGCAGCCACCGACAGGGGGCCACAGATACGCAGTATTTT.

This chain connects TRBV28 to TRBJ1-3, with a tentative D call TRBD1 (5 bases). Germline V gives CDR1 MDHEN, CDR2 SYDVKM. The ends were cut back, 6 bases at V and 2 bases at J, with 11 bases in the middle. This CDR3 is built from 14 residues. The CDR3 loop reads CASRLSGPGNTIYF. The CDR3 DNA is TGTGCCAGCAGGCTATCAGGGCCTGGAAACACCATATATTTT.

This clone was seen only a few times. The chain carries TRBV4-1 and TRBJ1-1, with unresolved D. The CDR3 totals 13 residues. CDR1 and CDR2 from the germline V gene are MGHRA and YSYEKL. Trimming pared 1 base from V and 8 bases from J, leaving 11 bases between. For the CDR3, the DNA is TGCGCCAGCAGCCAAGGAGGGTTTGGGGAAGCTTTCTTT. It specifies CASSQGGFGEAFF.

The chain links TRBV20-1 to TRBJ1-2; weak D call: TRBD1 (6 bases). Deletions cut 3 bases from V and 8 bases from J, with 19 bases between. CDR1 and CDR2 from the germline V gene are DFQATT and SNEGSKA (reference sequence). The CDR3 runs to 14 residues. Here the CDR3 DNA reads TGCAGTGCTAGTGCGCAGGGGAATCTTCGCGGCTACACCTTC. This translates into CSASAQGNLRGYTF.

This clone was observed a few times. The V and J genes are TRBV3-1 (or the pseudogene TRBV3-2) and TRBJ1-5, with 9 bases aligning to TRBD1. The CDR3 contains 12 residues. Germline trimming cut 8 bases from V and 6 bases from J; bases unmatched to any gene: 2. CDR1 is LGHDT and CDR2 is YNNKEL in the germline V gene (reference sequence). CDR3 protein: CASGQGTQPQHF. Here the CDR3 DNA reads TGTGCCAGCGGACAGGGGACTCAGCCCCAGCATTTT.

In DNA form, the CDR3 reads TGCAGCGGATCCGCTCAGGGCAACACTGAAGCTTTCTTT. Its protein is CSGSAQGNTEAFF. V gene TRBV29-1 combines with J gene TRBJ1-1; possibly TRBD1 for D (5 bases). V was trimmed by 7 bases and J by 2 bases, leaving 14 bases between them. Germline V lookup: CDR1 SQVTM, CDR2 ANQGSEA. The CDR3 covers 13 residues.

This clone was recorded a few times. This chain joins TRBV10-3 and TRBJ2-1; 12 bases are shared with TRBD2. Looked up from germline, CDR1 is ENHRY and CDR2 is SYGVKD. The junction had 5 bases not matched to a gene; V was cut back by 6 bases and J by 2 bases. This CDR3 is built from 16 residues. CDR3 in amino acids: CAIRGTSGSTYNEQFF. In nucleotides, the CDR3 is TGTGCCATCAGGGGGACTAGCGGGTCCACCTACAATGAGCAGTTCTTC.

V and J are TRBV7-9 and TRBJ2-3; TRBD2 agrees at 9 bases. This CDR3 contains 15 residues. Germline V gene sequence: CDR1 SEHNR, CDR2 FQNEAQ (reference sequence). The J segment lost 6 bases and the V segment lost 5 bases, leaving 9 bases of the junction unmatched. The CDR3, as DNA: TGTGCCAGCAGCCCTCGGGCGGGAGGGGGCGATACGCAGTATTTT. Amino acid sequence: CASSPRAGGGDTQYF.

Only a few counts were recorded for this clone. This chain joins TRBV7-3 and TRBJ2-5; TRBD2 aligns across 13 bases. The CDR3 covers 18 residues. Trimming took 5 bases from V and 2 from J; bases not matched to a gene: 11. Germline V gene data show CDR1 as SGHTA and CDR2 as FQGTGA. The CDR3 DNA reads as TGTGCCAGCAGCCTGAATCCGGGACTAGCGGGACGACAAGAGACCCAGTACTTC. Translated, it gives CASSLNPGLAGRQETQYF.

The CDR3 reads CASSFSEETQYF. The DNA for the CDR3 is TGTGCCAGCAGCTTCTCCGAAGAGACCCAGTACTTC. This chain links TRBV11-1 with TRBJ2-5, with D hard to call. Germline V gene lookup returns CDR1 SGHAT and CDR2 FQDESV (reference sequence). This CDR3 contains 12 residues. V was trimmed by 3 bases and J by 3 bases, leaving 5 bases between them.

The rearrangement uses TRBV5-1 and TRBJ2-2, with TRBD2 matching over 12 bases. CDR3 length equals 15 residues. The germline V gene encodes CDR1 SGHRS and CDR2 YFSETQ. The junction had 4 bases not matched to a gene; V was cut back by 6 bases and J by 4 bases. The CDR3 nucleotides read TGCGCCAGCACCCCACTAGCGGGAGGCACCGGGGAGCTGTTTTTT. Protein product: CASTPLAGGTGELFF.

The CDR3 coding sequence is TGTGCCAGCAGTGAACGGGACAGGTCCAATCAGCCCCAGCATTTT. Amino acid sequence: CASSERDRSNQPQHF. This chain connects TRBV6-1 to TRBJ1-5, with 8 bases fitting TRBD1. V trimming: 2 bases; J trimming: 3 bases; junction bases outside the gene matches: 3. The CDR3 is 15 residues long. Germline V gives CDR1 MNHNS, CDR2 SASEGT.